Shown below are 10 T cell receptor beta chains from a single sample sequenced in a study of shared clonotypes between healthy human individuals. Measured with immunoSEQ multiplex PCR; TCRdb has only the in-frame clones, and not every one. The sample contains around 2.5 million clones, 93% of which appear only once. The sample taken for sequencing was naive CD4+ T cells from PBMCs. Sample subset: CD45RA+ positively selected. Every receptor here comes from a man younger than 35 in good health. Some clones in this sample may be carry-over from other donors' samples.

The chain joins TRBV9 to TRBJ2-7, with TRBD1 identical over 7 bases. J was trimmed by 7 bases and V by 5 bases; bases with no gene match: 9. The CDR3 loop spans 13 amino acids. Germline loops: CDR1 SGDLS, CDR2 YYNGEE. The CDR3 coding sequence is TGTGCCAGCAGTCCAGGTAGGGGGCAAGAGCAGTACTTC. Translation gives CASSPGRGQEQYF.

CDR3 sequence (DNA): TGTGCCAGCAGTGAACCGGTCATGGCAGGGGCCCAGCCCCAGCATTTT. It specifies CASSEPVMAGAQPQHF. The V call is TRBV6-1, the J call TRBJ1-5; perhaps TRBD1 as D (6 bases). Trimming took 2 bases from V and 7 from J, leaving 18 bases between them. The length of the CDR3 is 16 residues. Germline V gene sequence: CDR1 MNHNS, CDR2 SASEGT.

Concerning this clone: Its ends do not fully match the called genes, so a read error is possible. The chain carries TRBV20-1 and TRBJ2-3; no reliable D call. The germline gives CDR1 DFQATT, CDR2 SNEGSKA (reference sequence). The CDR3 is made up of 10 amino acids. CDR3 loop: CSAISNTQYF. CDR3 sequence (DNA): TGCAGCGCTATCTCAAATACGCAGTATTTT.

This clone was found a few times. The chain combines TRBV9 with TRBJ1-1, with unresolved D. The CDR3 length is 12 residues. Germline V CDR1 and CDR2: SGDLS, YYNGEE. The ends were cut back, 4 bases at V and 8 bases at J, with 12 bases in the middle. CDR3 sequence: CASSPSDTEAFF. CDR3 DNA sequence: TGTGCCAGCAGCCCGAGCGATACGGAAGCTTTCTTT.

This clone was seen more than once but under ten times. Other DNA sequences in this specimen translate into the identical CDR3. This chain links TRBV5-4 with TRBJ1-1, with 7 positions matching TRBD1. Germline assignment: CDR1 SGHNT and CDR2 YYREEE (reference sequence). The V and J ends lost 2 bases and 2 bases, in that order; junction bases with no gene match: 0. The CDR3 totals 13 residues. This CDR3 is CASSLGGNTEAFF. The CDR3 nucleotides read TGTGCCAGCAGCTTAGGGGGCAACACTGAAGCTTTCTTT. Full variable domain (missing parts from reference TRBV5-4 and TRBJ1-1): ETGVTQSPTHLIKTRGQQVTLRCSSQSGHNTVSWYQQALGQGPQFIFQYYREEENGRGNFPPRFSGLQFPNYSSELNVNALELDDSALYLCASSLGGNTEAFFGQGTRLTVV.

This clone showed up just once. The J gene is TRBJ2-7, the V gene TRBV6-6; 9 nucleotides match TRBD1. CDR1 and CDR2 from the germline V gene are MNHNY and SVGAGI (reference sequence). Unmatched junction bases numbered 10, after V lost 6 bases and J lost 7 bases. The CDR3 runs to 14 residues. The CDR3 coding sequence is TGTGCCAGCAGACCCCGGGACAGGGTGTGGGAGCAGTACTTC. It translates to CASRPRDRVWEQYF.

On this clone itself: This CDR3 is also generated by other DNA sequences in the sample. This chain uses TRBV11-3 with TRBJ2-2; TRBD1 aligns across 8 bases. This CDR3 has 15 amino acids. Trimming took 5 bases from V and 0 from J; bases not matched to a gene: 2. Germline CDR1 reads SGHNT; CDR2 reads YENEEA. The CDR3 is CASSPGQANTGELFF. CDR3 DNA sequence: TGTGCCAGCAGCCCGGGACAGGCGAACACCGGGGAGCTGTTTTTT.

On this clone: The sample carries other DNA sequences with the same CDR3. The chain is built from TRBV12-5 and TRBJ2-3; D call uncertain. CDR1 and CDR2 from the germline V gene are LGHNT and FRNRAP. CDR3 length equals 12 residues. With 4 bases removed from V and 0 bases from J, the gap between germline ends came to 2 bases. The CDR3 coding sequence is TGTGCTAGTGGTTCAAGCACAGATACGCAGTATTTT. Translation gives CASGSSTDTQYF.

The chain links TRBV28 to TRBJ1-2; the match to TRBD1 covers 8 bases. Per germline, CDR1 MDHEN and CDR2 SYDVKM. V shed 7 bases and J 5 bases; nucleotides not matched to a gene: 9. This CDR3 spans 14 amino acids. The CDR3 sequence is CASNLRGLEYGYTF. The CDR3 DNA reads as TGTGCCAGCAATCTCAGGGGGCTTGAGTATGGCTACACCTTC.

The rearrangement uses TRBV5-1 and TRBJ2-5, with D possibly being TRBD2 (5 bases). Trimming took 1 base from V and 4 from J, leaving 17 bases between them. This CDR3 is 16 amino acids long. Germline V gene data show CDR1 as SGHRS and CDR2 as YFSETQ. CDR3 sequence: CASSLRDGGAVETQYF. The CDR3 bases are TGCGCCAGCAGCTTGCGAGACGGTGGAGCGGTAGAGACCCAGTACTTC. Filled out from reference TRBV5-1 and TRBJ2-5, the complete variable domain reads KAGVTQTPRYLIKTRGQQVTLSCSPISGHRSVSWYQQTPGQGLQFLFEYFSETQRNKGNFPGRFSGRQFSNSRSEMNVSTLELGDSALYLCASSLRDGGAVETQYFGPGTRLLVL.